This passage covers 9 T cell receptor beta chains from one sample sequenced in a study of spatial heterogeneity in lung cancer. TCRdb re-derived calls from the 5' RACE reads in MiXCR, one entry per CDR3 protein. The sample records fewer than 100,000 distinct CDR3 sequences, roughly 19% being singletons. Documented time point: blood at routine non-recurrence follow-up after resection. Sequenced here: PBMCs, sampled at follow-up. These receptors were taken from a male donor with early-stage non-small cell lung cancer.

This clonotype was detected a few times. J is TRBJ2-3 and V is TRBV6-5; TRBD2 might be the D (7 bases). The CDR3 length is 17 residues. V was shortened by 0 bases and J by 1 base, with 14 bases between the two germline ends. Germline CDR1 and CDR2: MNHEY and SVGAGI. The CDR3 DNA is TGTGCCAGCAGTTACTCGATCGGCGGGGGCGGCACAGATACGCAGTATTTT. It is translated as CASSYSIGGGGTDTQYF.

The chain has TRBV7-2 and TRBJ1-6, with TRBD1 as a possible D gene (5 bases). Germline V gene lookup returns CDR1 SGHTA and CDR2 FQGNSA. The CDR3 is 14 residues long. Trimming took off 5 bases at V and 7 bases at J, with 12 bases between the two ends. CDR3 sequence: CASSIQESNSPLHF. CDR3 in DNA: TGTGCCAGCAGCATACAGGAGTCCAATTCACCCCTCCACTTT.

This clonotype came up a few times. The V call is TRBV6-2 or TRBV6-3, the J call TRBJ2-7, with D unresolved. The CDR3 length is 12 residues. Germline CDR1 MNHEY, CDR2 SVGEGT. V was pared by 6 bases and J by 1 base, with 7 bases between. The CDR3 bases are TGTGCCAGCAGCTCCGCTTCCTACGAGCAGTACGTC. It encodes CASSSASYEQYV.

The rearrangement uses TRBV2 and TRBJ2-5, with 7 nucleotides matching TRBD1. Germline CDR1 is SNHLY and CDR2 is FYNNEI. The CDR3 spans 16 residues. Trimming at V came to 0 bases and at J to 4 bases, leaving 8 bases not matched to a gene. The CDR3, as DNA: TGTGCCAGCAGTGAAGCAAACAGGGGTACGGCAGAGACCCAGTACTTC. It translates to CASSEANRGTAETQYF.

There are a few counts of this clonotype. V is TRBV12-3 or TRBV12-4 and J is TRBJ2-7, with D perhaps TRBD2 (6 bases). The CDR3 has 13 residues. V lost 8 bases and J 1 base, leaving 12 bases between the germline ends. This CDR3 reads CASRQRESYEQYF. Here the CDR3 DNA reads TGTGCCAGCCGCCAACGGGAGTCCTACGAGCAGTACTTC.

A few counts support this clonotype. J is TRBJ1-4 and V is TRBV19; unclear D gene. The CDR3 has 12 residues. V gave up 3 bases and J gave up 6 bases, with 5 bases separating them. Germline V gene sequence: CDR1 LNHDA, CDR2 SQIVND (reference sequence). The CDR3 protein is CASSIKDEKLFF. CDR3 nucleotide sequence: TGTGCCAGTAGTATCAAGGATGAAAAACTGTTTTTT.

The CDR3 reads CASTTGGNGANVLTF. The CDR3 DNA sequence: TGTGCCAGTACGACAGGGGGTAATGGGGCCAACGTCCTGACTTTC. The rearrangement joins TRBV19 to TRBJ2-6, with 9 bases that match TRBD1. The germline V gene encodes CDR1 LNHDA and CDR2 SQIVND (reference sequence). The CDR3 consists of 15 residues. With V trimmed by 7 bases and J by 3 bases, 4 bases remained unmatched.

This chain connects TRBV6-1 to TRBJ1-2, with D hard to call. The CDR3 sequence is 12 residues long. Germline CDR1 is MNHNS and CDR2 is SASEGT. With 7 bases removed from V and 5 bases from J, the gap between germline ends came to 11 bases. CDR3 amino acids: CASTLMGYGYTF. CDR3 DNA sequence: TGTGCCAGCACCCTAATGGGGTATGGCTACACCTTC.

This clonotype was observed a few times. The chain carries TRBV7-2 and TRBJ1-2; weak D call: TRBD1 (6 bases). CDR3 length equals 15 residues. V shed 5 bases and J shed 8 bases, with 21 bases lying between them. CDR1 is SGHTA, CDR2 FQGNSA, per germline. The CDR3 bases are TGTGCCAGCAGCCTTTACAGGGATGGGAGCGGAGGCTACACCTTC. Translated: CASSLYRDGSGGYTF.